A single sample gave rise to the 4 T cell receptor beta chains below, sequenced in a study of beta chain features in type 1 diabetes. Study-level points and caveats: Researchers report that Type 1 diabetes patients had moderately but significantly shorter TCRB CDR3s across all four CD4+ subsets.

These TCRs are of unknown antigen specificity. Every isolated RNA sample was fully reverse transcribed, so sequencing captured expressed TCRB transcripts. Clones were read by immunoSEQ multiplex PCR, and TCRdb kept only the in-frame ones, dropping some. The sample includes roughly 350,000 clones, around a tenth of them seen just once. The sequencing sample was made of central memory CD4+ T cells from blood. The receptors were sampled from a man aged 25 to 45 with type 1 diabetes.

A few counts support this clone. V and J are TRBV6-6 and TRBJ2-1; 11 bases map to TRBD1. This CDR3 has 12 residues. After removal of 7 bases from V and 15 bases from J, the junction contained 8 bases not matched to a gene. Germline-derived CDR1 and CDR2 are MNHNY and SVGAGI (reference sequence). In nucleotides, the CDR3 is TGTGCCAGCAACAATCGGGACAGGGGGTGGTTCTTC. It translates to CASNNRDRGWFF.

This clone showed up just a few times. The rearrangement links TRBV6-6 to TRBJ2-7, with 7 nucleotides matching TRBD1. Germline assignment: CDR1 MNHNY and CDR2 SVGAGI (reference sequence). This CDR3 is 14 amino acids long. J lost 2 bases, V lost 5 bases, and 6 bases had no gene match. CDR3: CASSARQGAYEQYF. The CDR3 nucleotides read TGTGCCAGCAGTGCCCGACAGGGAGCCTACGAGCAGTACTTC.

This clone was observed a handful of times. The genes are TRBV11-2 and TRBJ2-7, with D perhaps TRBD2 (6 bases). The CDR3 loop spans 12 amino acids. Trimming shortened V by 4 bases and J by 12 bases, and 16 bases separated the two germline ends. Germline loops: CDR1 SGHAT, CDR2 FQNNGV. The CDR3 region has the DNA TGTGCCAGCAGCTGGAGGGACGCAAGTCGGTACTTC. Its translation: CASSWRDASRYF.

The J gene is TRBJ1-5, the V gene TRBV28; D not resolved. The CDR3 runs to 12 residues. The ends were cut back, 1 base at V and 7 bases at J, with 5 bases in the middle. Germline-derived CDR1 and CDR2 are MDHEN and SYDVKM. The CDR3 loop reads CASSLSHQPQHF. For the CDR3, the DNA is TGTGCCAGCAGTTTATCCCACCAGCCCCAGCATTTT. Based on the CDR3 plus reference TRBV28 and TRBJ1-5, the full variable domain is DVKVTQSSRYLVKRTGEKVFLECVQDMDHENMFWYRQDPGLGLRLIYFSYDVKMKEKGDIPEGYSVSREKKERFSLILESASTNQTSMYLCASSLSHQPQHFGDGTRLSIL.